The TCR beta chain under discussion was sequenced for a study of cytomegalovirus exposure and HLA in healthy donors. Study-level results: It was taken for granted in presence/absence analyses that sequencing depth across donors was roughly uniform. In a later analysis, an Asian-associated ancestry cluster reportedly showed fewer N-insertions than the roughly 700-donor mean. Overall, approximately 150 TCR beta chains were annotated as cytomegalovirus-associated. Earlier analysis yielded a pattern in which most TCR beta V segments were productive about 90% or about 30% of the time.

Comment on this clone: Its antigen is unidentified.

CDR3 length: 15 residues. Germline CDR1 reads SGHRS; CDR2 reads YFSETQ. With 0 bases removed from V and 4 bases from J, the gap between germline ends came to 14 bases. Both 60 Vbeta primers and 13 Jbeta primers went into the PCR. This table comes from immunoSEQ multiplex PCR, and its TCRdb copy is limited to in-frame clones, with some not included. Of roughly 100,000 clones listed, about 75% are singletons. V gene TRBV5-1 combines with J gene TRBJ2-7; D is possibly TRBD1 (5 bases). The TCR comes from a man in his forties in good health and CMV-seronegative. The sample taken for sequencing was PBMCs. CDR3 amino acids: CASSLEQGSFYEQYF. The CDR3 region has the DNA TGCGCCAGCAGCTTGGAGCAGGGTTCCTTTTACGAGCAGTACTTC.